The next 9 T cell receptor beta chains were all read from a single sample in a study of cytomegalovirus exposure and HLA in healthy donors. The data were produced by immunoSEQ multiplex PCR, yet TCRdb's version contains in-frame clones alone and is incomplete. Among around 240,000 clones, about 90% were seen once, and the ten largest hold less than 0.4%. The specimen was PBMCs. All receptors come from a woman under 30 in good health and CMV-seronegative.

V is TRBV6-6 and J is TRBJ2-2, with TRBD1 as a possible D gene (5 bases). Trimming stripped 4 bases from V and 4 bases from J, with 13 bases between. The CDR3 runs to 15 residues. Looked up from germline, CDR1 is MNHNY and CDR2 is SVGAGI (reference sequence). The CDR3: CASSWGSTGTGELFF. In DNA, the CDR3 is TGTGCCAGCAGTTGGGGCTCAACCGGCACCGGGGAGCTGTTTTTT.

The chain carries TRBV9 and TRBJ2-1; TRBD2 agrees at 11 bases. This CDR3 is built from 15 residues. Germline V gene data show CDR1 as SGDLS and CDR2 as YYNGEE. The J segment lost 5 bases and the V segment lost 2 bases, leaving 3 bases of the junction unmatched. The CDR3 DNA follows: TGTGCCAGCAGCGTGGGACTAGCGGTTGACAATGAGCAGTTCTTC. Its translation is CASSVGLAVDNEQFF.

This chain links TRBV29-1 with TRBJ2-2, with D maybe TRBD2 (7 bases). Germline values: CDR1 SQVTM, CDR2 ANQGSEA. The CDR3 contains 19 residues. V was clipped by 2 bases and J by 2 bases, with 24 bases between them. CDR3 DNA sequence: TGCAGCGTTGAACAAGGGGCGCGGGGGCGTACGTTAAACACCGGGGAGCTGTTTTTT. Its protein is CSVEQGARGRTLNTGELFF.

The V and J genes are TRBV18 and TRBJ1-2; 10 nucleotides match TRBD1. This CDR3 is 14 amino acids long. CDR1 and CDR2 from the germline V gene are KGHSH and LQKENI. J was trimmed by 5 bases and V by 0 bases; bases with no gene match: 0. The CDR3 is CASSPPGQGYGYTF. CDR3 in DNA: TGTGCCAGCTCACCACCGGGACAGGGGTATGGCTACACCTTC. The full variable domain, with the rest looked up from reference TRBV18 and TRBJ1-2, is NAGVMQNPRHLVRRRGQEARLRCSPMKGHSHVYWYRQLPEEGLKFMVYLQKENIIDESGMPKERFSAEFPKEGPSILRIQQVVRGDSAAYFCASSPPGQGYGYTFGSGTRLTVV.

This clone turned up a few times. CDR3 region: CASSLQPTYEQYF. The CDR3 DNA reads TGTGCCAGCAGCTTACAACCTACCTACGAGCAGTACTTC. The genes are TRBV7-3 and TRBJ2-7; unclear D gene. Germline CDR1 and CDR2: SGHTA and FQGTGA. Trimming removed 2 bases at V and 2 bases at J, with 7 bases between. CDR3 size: 13 residues.

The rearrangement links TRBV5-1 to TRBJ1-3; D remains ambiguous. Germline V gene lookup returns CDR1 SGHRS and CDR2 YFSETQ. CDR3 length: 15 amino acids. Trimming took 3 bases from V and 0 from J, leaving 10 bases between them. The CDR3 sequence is CASSSLGNSGNTIYF. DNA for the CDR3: TGCGCCAGCAGCTCCCTAGGTAACTCTGGAAACACCATATATTTT.

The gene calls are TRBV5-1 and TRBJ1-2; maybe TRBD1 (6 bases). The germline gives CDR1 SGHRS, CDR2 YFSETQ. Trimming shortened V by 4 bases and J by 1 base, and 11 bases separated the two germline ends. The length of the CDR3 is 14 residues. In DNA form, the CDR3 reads TGCGCCAGCAGCCAGCAGGACAGTAACTATGGCTACACCTTC. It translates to CASSQQDSNYGYTF.

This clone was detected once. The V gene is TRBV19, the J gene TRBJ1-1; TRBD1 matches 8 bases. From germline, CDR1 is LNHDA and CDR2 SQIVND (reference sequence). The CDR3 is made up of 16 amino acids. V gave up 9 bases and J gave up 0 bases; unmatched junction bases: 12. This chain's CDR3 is CASTYGTGSLNTEAFF. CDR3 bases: TGTGCCAGCACCTACGGGACAGGATCTTTGAACACTGAAGCTTTCTTT. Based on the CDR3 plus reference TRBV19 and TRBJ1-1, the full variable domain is DGGITQSPKYLFRKEGQNVTLSCEQNLNHDAMYWYRQDPGQGLRLIYYSQIVNDFQKGDIAEGYSVSREKKESFPLTVTSAQKNPTAFYLCASTYGTGSLNTEAFFGQGTRLTVV.

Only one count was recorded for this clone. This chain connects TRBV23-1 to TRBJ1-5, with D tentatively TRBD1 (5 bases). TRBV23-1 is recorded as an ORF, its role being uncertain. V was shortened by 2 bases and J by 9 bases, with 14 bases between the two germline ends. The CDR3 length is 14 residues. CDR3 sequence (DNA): TGCGCCAGCAGTCAAGAAGGGGTTCCGGGGCCCCAGCATTTT. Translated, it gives CASSQEGVPGPQHF.